The source of this TCR beta chain is a study of CD8+ T cells in alopecia areata. Points from the study as a whole: Sequence data from scalp samples additionally include resident alphabeta T cells of normal skin. In lesional scalp, particularly from alopecia totalis/universalis, clonality was higher than in normal scalp. TCR sharing across patients was less clear than in mice, possibly HLA-related.

The CDR3 contains 16 residues. V lost 0 bases and J 1 base, leaving 13 bases between the germline ends. Germline V gene lookup returns CDR1 SGHRS and CDR2 YFSETQ. This clone was seen a few times. The antigen is undetermined. Once RNA had been extracted, it was reverse transcribed into cDNA to act as the sequencing template. Generated by immunoSEQ multiplex PCR, the TCRdb table keeps only in-frame clones and is missing some. The table records around 120,000 clones, approximately 58% of them present only once. The authors sorted CD4+ and CD8+ T cells from PBMCs. The chain links TRBV5-1 to TRBJ1-1; TRBD1 is a possible D gene (5 bases). The receptor was isolated from a human donor in good health. Sequenced input: CD4+ T cells sorted from blood. CDR3: CASSLDGGTSNTEAFF. CDR3 DNA sequence: TGCGCCAGCAGCTTGGATGGAGGGACCTCGAACACTGAAGCTTTCTTT. Based on the CDR3 plus reference TRBV5-1 and TRBJ1-1, the full variable domain is KAGVTQTPRYLIKTRGQQVTLSCSPISGHRSVSWYQQTPGQGLQFLFEYFSETQRNKGNFPGRFSGRQFSNSRSEMNVSTLELGDSALYLCASSLDGGTSNTEAFFGQGTRLTVV.